A single sample gave rise to the 8 T cell receptor beta chains below, sequenced in a study of blood T cell repertoires in COVID-19. Method: immunoSEQ multiplex PCR; TCRdb's copy keeps in-frame clones and lacks some. The table records 430,000 or so clones, roughly 90% of them present only once. Sequencing input: PBMCs or T cells enriched from blood (not recorded which). The receptors derive from a woman between 35 and 50 years old who had recovered from COVID-19.

To note about this clone: This same CDR3 is encoded by further DNA sequences in the sample. The chain employs TRBV5-1 and TRBJ1-4; TRBD1 matches 9 bases. From germline, CDR1 is SGHRS and CDR2 YFSETQ. This CDR3 spans 14 amino acids. The V gene end was trimmed by 4 bases and the J gene end by 7 bases; junction bases not matched to a gene: 5. The CDR3 DNA is TGCGCCAGCAGCCTCACAGGGGGCAGTGAAAAACTGTTTTTT. Protein product: CASSLTGGSEKLFF.

V usage is TRBV5-4 and J usage is TRBJ2-3, with unresolved D. Per the germline V gene, CDR1 is SGHNT and CDR2 is YYREEE (reference sequence). The CDR3 spans 15 residues. Deletions cut 1 base from V and 0 bases from J, with 9 bases between. CDR3 residues: CASSLFVTSTDTQYF. The CDR3 DNA reads TGTGCCAGCAGCTTGTTTGTCACTAGCACAGATACGCAGTATTTT.

J is TRBJ2-7 and V is TRBV27; no reliable D call. The CDR3 has 13 amino acids. CDR1 and CDR2 (germline): MNHEY, SMNVEV (reference sequence). The V gene lost 1 base and the J gene lost 5 bases, with 9 bases spanning the gap. CDR3 sequence: CASSLYPVNEQYF. In nucleotides, the CDR3 is TGTGCCAGCAGTTTATATCCAGTCAACGAGCAGTACTTC.

V usage is TRBV28 and J usage is TRBJ2-1; 15 positions match TRBD2. With V trimmed by 5 bases and J by 8 bases, 7 bases remained unmatched. The CDR3 is made up of 16 amino acids. Germline CDR1 MDHEN, CDR2 SYDVKM. The CDR3 DNA is TGTGCCAGCAGTACCGGAGGACTAGCGGGAGGGTATGAGCAGTTCTTC. Translation: CASSTGGLAGGYEQFF.

This sequence joins TRBV5-5 and TRBJ1-2; D not certain. This CDR3 comprises 16 residues. Trimming pared 0 bases from V and 4 bases from J, leaving 16 bases between. Germline V gene data show CDR1 as SGHKS and CDR2 as YYEKEE (reference sequence). In DNA, the CDR3 is TGTGCCAGCAGCTTGGCGCGAGCATACGCCTCCTATGGCTACACCTTC. Amino acids: CASSLARAYASYGYTF.

The rearrangement uses TRBV7-8 and TRBJ2-2; TRBD2 agrees at 12 bases. V lost 3 bases and J lost 2; bases outside the gene matches: 1. The CDR3 covers 16 residues. Germline assignment: CDR1 SGHVS and CDR2 FQNEAQ. CDR3 bases: TGTGCCAGCAGCTTCGGACTAGCGGGAAACACCGGGGAGCTGTTTTTT. This codes for CASSFGLAGNTGELFF.

The chain is built from TRBV7-2 and TRBJ1-1, with unresolved D. Germline V gene lookup returns CDR1 SGHTA and CDR2 FQGNSA. V was clipped by 2 bases and J by 0 bases, with 7 bases between them. This CDR3 is built from 14 residues. The CDR3 region is CASSLNKLNTEAFF. The DNA of the CDR3 is TGTGCCAGCAGCTTAAACAAGTTGAACACTGAAGCTTTCTTT.

The CDR3 sequence: CASSLGGSSYNSPLHF. As DNA, the CDR3 is TGTGCCAGCAGCCTTGGGGGCAGCTCCTATAATTCACCCCTCCACTTT. This sequence joins TRBV7-2 and TRBJ1-6; weak D call: TRBD1 (6 bases). Germline V gene lookup returns CDR1 SGHTA and CDR2 FQGNSA. Trimming pared 5 bases from V and 0 bases from J, leaving 11 bases between. This CDR3 is built from 16 residues.